This T cell receptor (beta chain) was sequenced in a study of blood T cell repertoires in COVID-19. Study summary: Specimens from acute and convalescent COVID-19 originated in the United States, Italy and Spain. The analysed material was cDNA or gDNA that came from T cells, B-cell-depleted T cells, or PBMCs.

In the authors' methods: It was from reference gene primer amplification that nucleated cell counts were estimated. Sequenced by immunoSEQ multiplex PCR; TCRdb stores in-frame clones only, minus some. V and J calls and clone size are those listed in that table; D and trimming were worked out from the DNA. Of 130,000 to 150,000 clones listed, 75% to 90% were seen once; the top ten hold 2.5% to 3.5%. CDR3 length: 15 residues. J was trimmed by 6 bases and V by 1 base; bases with no gene match: 7. Looked up from germline, CDR1 is SGHRS and CDR2 is YFSETQ. The sample was peripheral blood. The chain links TRBV5-1 to TRBJ2-3; TRBD2 matches at 8 bases. This receptor was identified in a woman in her fifties or sixties with active COVID-19. The CDR3 nucleotides are TGCGCCAGCAGCTTGAAAGCGGGGGATCCCGATACGCAGTATTTT. The encoded protein is CASSLKAGDPDTQYF.